This T cell receptor (beta chain) came from a study of PD-1 blockade in classical Hodgkin lymphoma. The assay was immunoSEQ multiplex PCR, and TCRdb's table has in-frame clones only and misses some. The sample lists about 7,600 clones, about 80% occurring once. This CDR3 has 16 amino acids. Note on this clone: The target antigen is unknown.

Autologous stem cell transplantation was followed by relapse in every patient, and brentuximab vedotin exposure varied. Purified CD4+ T cells were obtained from thawed PBMCs through magnetic negative selection. Study-wide findings and caveats: TCR diversity rose significantly by C4D1 in CD4+ but not CD8+ cells. Diminished baseline TCR diversity has been reported in newly diagnosed patients relative to healthy donors. Repertoires differed for reasons still undefined, possibly disease activity or prior therapy.

V gene TRBV21-1 combines with J gene TRBJ1-3. TRBV21-1 represents a pseudogene. Here the sequenced sample was CD4+ T cells from blood, taken at baseline. This TCR derives from a human donor with classical Hodgkin lymphoma. CDR3 sequence: CASSKALDYSGNTIYF. In DNA form, the CDR3 reads TGTGCCAGCAGCAAAGCACTGGACTACTCTGGAAACACCATATATTTT.